The present entry profiles one TCR beta chain with its context. Its antigen is unknown. One base away there is no much larger clone; base qualities are not given. This sample stems from a study of blood T cell repertoires in COVID-19 (dated by TCRdb to 2020 to 2022). The study in broad terms: Samples covering the acute and convalescent phases of COVID-19 were provided by collaborators in the United States, Italy and Spain. The prospective study material was composed of cDNA or gDNA derived from T cells, B-cell-depleted T cells, or PBMCs. Where HLA class I and class II types were available, the types were taken from metadata supplied by the sample provider, not from assay-based typing. The sample metadata nearly always contained a de-identified subject ID, COVID-19 status, age in years and sex. A freely available public database, intended as a resource for researchers studying the immune response to SARS-CoV-2, is where the repertoires were released. The samples were drawn from two sources: the first 160 participants of the ongoing ImmuneRACE study, and over 1,000 subjects contributed by 6 global collaborators. The dataset comprised deeply sampled blood TCRbeta repertoires from subjects exposed to, actively infected with, or recovered from COVID-19. Study-level results and caveats: The amount of clinical and demographic metadata varied by source and participant and was provided uncurated.

One collaborating source in Seattle enrolled patients while the patients were actively infected and followed the patients over time throughout the course of disease. Whole blood was collected in K2EDTA tubes by collaborating institutions according to the institutions' own protocols. Collaborator samples were shipped for TCRbeta analysis as frozen whole blood, isolated PBMCs, or DNA extracted from either sample type. TCRbeta CDR3 regions were amplified from genomic DNA by means of the immunoSEQ Assay, a bias-controlled multiplex PCR. In the source study's methods: The number of nucleated cells in each sample was estimated from the amplification of reference gene primers within the assay. To quantify the absolute abundance of each unique TCRbeta CDR3 rearrangement, sequence reads were collapsed and filtered. For each sample, productive Simpson clonality was calculated by taking the square root of Simpson's diversity index across productive rearrangements. The immuneACCESS repertoire file appears here via TCRdb, limited to in-frame rearrangements. These files lack a portion of the clones; in checked studies, under half of the deficit traces to unresolved V genes, and the cause of the others is not known. V, J and clone size were drawn from that table, and D and trimming were deduced from the DNA. The sample table holds hundreds of thousands of clones, of which about 90% were seen once. The ten top clones hold more than 5% of the sample.

From the cysteine through the phenylalanine, the CDR3 covers 14 amino acids. CDR3 DNA is the only sequence kept; it has 42 bases, read in frame from the first base. As encoded in the germline V gene, CDR1 is SGHTA while CDR2 is FQGNSA. V gives up 2 bases and J gives up 8 bases, and the segment between their germline ends measures 13 bases. The sequenced sample consisted of peripheral blood. The sequence came from a woman between 45 and 65 years old with COVID-19, enrolled during active disease. The V and J genes are TRBV7-2 and TRBJ2-1; D gene: possibly TRBD2, on 5 matching bases. The CDR3 is CASSLNASPYEQFF. The bases are TGTGCCAGCAGCTTAAACGCTAGCCCCTATGAGCAGTTCTTC.